The source of this TCR beta chain is a study of cytomegalovirus exposure and HLA in healthy donors. Study-level findings and limits: Investigators reported 150 to 200 TCR beta chains as tied to cytomegalovirus.

Points on this clone: Antigen specificity is unknown.

The CDR3 totals 14 residues. J lost 4 bases, V lost 5 bases, and 7 bases had no gene match. Germline CDR1 and CDR2: SEHNR and FQNEAQ (reference sequence). PCR involved 60 Vbeta and 13 Jbeta primers. Clones were sequenced by immunoSEQ multiplex PCR, and TCRdb holds only the in-frame ones, with some missing. In total, the table holds around 58,000 clones. The sequenced material came from PBMCs. This TCR came from a man aged 50 to 60 in good health and CMV-seropositive. V gene TRBV7-9 combines with J gene TRBJ1-1; TRBD1 matches at 7 bases. Here the CDR3 DNA reads TGTGCCAGCAGCCTAGAGACAGGGACCACTGAAGCTTTCTTT. It encodes CASSLETGTTEAFF.